Below are 20 T cell receptor beta chains sequenced from a single sample in a study of a mutant IDH1 vaccine in newly diagnosed glioma (dated by TCRdb to about 2021). The time point label here, explained by the study, means: week 11, during vaccination. Each vaccine dose was 300 ug of a 20-mer mutant IDH1 peptide in Montanide, given subcutaneously with topical imiquimod. The antigens for these receptors are not known. The method was the immunoSEQ multiplex PCR assay. Held by TCRdb, this immuneACCESS table contains in-frame sequences only and omits some clones. Under half of the omission traces to an unresolved V gene where checked; the cause of the rest is unknown. This sample is represented by around 120,000 clones; roughly 77% of them were singletons. The ten biggest clones cover 4.5% to 7% of the sample. This sample comprised PBMCs, obtained from a glioma patient whose treatment included an IDH1 peptide vaccine. These receptors were taken from a man in his forties or fifties with glioma.

This clone was counted once. The chain couples TRBV7-2 to TRBJ2-1, with 10 bases that match TRBD2. V gave up 3 bases and J gave up 9 bases; unmatched junction bases: 8. Germline CDR1 SGHTA, CDR2 FQGNSA. The CDR3 totals 15 residues. The CDR3 DNA reads TGTGCCAGCAGCTTGGGGCTAGCGGGAGTAGGTGAGCAGTTCTTC. It translates to CASSLGLAGVGEQFF.

The V and J genes are TRBV7-2 and TRBJ2-7; tentatively, D is TRBD1 (6 bases). V dropped 1 base and J dropped 0 bases, with 10 bases sitting between them. Germline V gives CDR1 SGHTA, CDR2 FQGNSA. The CDR3 is 15 residues long. The CDR3 DNA reads TGTGCCAGCAGCTTAGAAGGGACACTCTCCTACGAGCAGTACTTC. Translating it yields CASSLEGTLSYEQYF.

The chain employs TRBV2 and TRBJ2-2; D gene unclear. With 7 bases removed from V and 1 base from J, the gap between germline ends came to 10 bases. Germline-derived CDR1 and CDR2 are SNHLY and FYNNEI. This CDR3 contains 14 residues. The CDR3 region has the DNA TGTGCCAGCACGAGGATAGAGAACACCGGGGAGCTGTTTTTT. Its translation is CASTRIENTGELFF.

The gene calls are TRBV5-3 and TRBJ2-5; tentatively, D is TRBD2 (5 bases). TRBV5-3 is sorted into the ORF group, with uncertain function. CDR3 length equals 14 residues. Deletions cut 6 bases from V and 1 base from J, with 13 bases between. CDR3 DNA sequence: TGTGCCAGAATCCGAGGGTCCGGCCAAGAGACCCAGTACTTC. This sequence encodes CARIRGSGQETQYF.

This chain uses TRBV7-9 with TRBJ2-1; 10 nucleotides align to TRBD2. The CDR3 is 16 amino acids. Germline CDR1 is SEHNR and CDR2 is FQNEAQ (reference sequence). V was pared by 1 base and J by 8 bases, with 8 bases of the junction left unmatched. The CDR3 here is CASSLGRSGRGDEQFF. In DNA form, the CDR3 reads TGTGCCAGCAGCTTAGGTCGGAGCGGGAGGGGCGATGAGCAGTTCTTC.

V and J are TRBV7-9 and TRBJ1-2; D call uncertain. This CDR3 comprises 14 residues. Germline assignment: CDR1 SEHNR and CDR2 FQNEAQ (reference sequence). Between the trimmed V and J ends, which lost 3 bases and 0 bases, there was a span of 8 bases. The chain's CDR3 is CASSFSDPNYGYTF. The CDR3 region has the DNA TGTGCCAGCAGCTTTTCGGACCCTAACTATGGCTACACCTTC.

The chain couples TRBV5-1 to TRBJ2-3; weak D call: TRBD1 (5 bases). Germline values: CDR1 SGHRS, CDR2 YFSETQ. Trimming shortened V by 1 base and J by 0 bases, and 12 bases separated the two germline ends. There are 16 residues in the CDR3. The CDR3 DNA follows: TGCGCCAGCAGCTTGAGGGGCGCAGCTAGCACAGATACGCAGTATTTT. Translation: CASSLRGAASTDTQYF. The full variable domain, in which reference TRBV5-1 and TRBJ2-3 provide the parts outside the CDR3, is KAGVTQTPRYLIKTRGQQVTLSCSPISGHRSVSWYQQTPGQGLQFLFEYFSETQRNKGNFPGRFSGRQFSNSRSEMNVSTLELGDSALYLCASSLRGAASTDTQYFGPGTRLTVL.

This clone was seen a few times. DNA of the CDR3: TGTGCCAGCAGCCTTACGGTGACAGGGTGGAGCACTGAAGCTTTCTTT. It yields the protein CASSLTVTGWSTEAFF. The chain links TRBV7-2 to TRBJ1-1; TRBD1 matches at 7 bases. The CDR3 runs 16 residues. Germline V CDR1 and CDR2: SGHTA, FQGNSA. Unmatched junction bases numbered 13, after V lost 5 bases and J lost 4 bases.

This chain uses TRBV10-2 with TRBJ1-2; 10 bases are shared with TRBD1. V lost 8 bases to trimming and J lost 2 bases; unmatched junction nucleotides: 5. The CDR3 loop spans 14 amino acids. Germline V gene sequence: CDR1 WSHSY, CDR2 SAAADI. CDR3 in DNA: TGCGCCAGCGGGGGGACAGGGGAGAACTATGGCTACACCTTC. Encoded protein: CASGGTGENYGYTF.

CDR3 bases: TGTGCCAGCAGCTTAGCGGGAGTCCTGGGGAATGAGCAGTTCTTC. Protein sequence: CASSLAGVLGNEQFF. The chain couples TRBV5-4 to TRBJ2-1, with TRBD2 identical over 8 bases. V gave up 2 bases and J gave up 7 bases; unmatched junction bases: 8. Germline loops: CDR1 SGHNT, CDR2 YYREEE (reference sequence). The CDR3 is 15 residues long.

This clone was observed a single time. This chain links TRBV5-6 with TRBJ1-1; 10 positions agree with TRBD1. With 0 bases clipped from V and 4 bases from J, the junction kept 6 bases outside the gene matches. The germline gives CDR1 SGHDT, CDR2 YYEEEE. The CDR3 is 16 residues long. The CDR3 here is CASSLVGQGIGTEAFF. The CDR3 DNA is TGTGCCAGCAGCTTGGTGGGACAGGGGATCGGCACTGAAGCTTTCTTT.

This sequence joins TRBV7-6 and TRBJ2-2; no clear D gene. The CDR3 length is 14 residues. Trimming shortened V by 3 bases and J by 2 bases, and 7 bases separated the two germline ends. Germline V CDR1 and CDR2: SGHVS, FNYEAQ. The DNA of the CDR3 is TGTGCCAGCAGCTTCGATCAAAACACCGGGGAGCTGTTTTTT. This encodes CASSFDQNTGELFF.

J is TRBJ1-2 and V is TRBV18; TRBD1 might be the D (5 bases). In germline, CDR1 is KGHSH, CDR2 LQKENI. V was shortened by 0 bases and J by 4 bases, with 12 bases between the two germline ends. This CDR3 spans 15 amino acids. In DNA form, the CDR3 reads TGTGCCAGCTCACCACCTGAGACAGCCGGCTATGGCTACACCTTC. It yields the protein CASSPPETAGYGYTF.

The genes are TRBV6-6 and TRBJ2-2; TRBD1 agrees at 9 bases. Germline V gives CDR1 MNHNY, CDR2 SVGAGI (reference sequence). CDR3 length: 15 amino acids. The V gene end was trimmed by 5 bases and the J gene end by 3 bases; junction bases not matched to a gene: 4. CDR3 residues: CASSRGQGHTGELFF. The CDR3 coding sequence is TGTGCCAGCAGTCGCGGACAGGGGCACACCGGGGAGCTGTTTTTT.

CDR3 nucleotide sequence: TGTGCCAGTACAGGGGGTTATGGCTACACCTTC. It codes for CASTGGYGYTF. The chain links TRBV28 to TRBJ1-2, with TRBD1 matching over 8 bases. Germline values: CDR1 MDHEN, CDR2 SYDVKM. Losses at the gene ends were 9 bases for V and 5 bases for J; bases not matched to a gene: 2. This CDR3 is 11 amino acids long.

The sample holds a few counts of this clone. The chain couples TRBV19 to TRBJ2-1; a weak D match, TRBD1 (5 bases). Trimming took 7 bases from V and 3 from J, leaving 10 bases between them. Germline loops: CDR1 LNHDA, CDR2 SQIVND (reference sequence). The CDR3 has 13 residues. CDR3 protein: CASKATGYNEQFF. The CDR3 nucleotides are TGTGCCAGTAAGGCTACAGGCTACAATGAGCAGTTCTTC. The full variable domain, rest sourced from reference TRBV19 and TRBJ2-1, is DGGITQSPKYLFRKEGQNVTLSCEQNLNHDAMYWYRQDPGQGLRLIYYSQIVNDFQKGDIAEGYSVSREKKESFPLTVTSAQKNPTAFYLCASKATGYNEQFFGPGTRLTVL.

V usage is TRBV6-5 and J usage is TRBJ1-6, with D perhaps matching TRBD1 (6 bases). The CDR3 loop spans 12 amino acids. Germline CDR1 reads MNHEY; CDR2 reads SVGAGI. V was cut by 10 bases and J by 7 bases, with 11 bases left in between. The CDR3 nucleotides are TGTGCCACCGCCACAGGGAATTCACCCCTCCACTTT. Translating gives CATATGNSPLHF.

The chain links TRBV27 to TRBJ2-7; D may correspond to TRBD1 or TRBD2 (7 bases each). The CDR3 totals 15 residues. Germline assignment: CDR1 MNHEY and CDR2 SMNVEV (reference sequence). With 7 bases removed from V and 4 bases from J, the gap between germline ends came to 20 bases. CDR3 DNA sequence: TGTGCCAGCACCCCTGCCGGAGCGGGACAGTACGAGCAGTACTTC. This encodes CASTPAGAGQYEQYF.

The rearrangement links TRBV5-1 to TRBJ2-3; 14 positions match TRBD2. CDR3 length: 15 amino acids. The trim removed 4 bases at V and 4 bases at J, leaving 2 bases unmatched. Germline loops: CDR1 SGHRS, CDR2 YFSETQ. CDR3 loop: CASSPGLAGADTQYF. The CDR3, as DNA: TGCGCCAGCAGCCCGGGACTAGCGGGGGCAGATACGCAGTATTTT. Using reference TRBV5-1 and TRBJ2-3 for the parts outside the CDR3, the full variable domain is KAGVTQTPRYLIKTRGQQVTLSCSPISGHRSVSWYQQTPGQGLQFLFEYFSETQRNKGNFPGRFSGRQFSNSRSEMNVSTLELGDSALYLCASSPGLAGADTQYFGPGTRLTVL.

This clone was seen only once. An end of the junction does not agree with germline; a read error may underlie this. The gene calls are TRBV7-9 and TRBJ1-1; possible D gene TRBD1, 6 bases. The CDR3 runs 12 residues. Germline lookup yields CDR1 SEHNR and CDR2 FQNEAQ (reference sequence). For the CDR3, the DNA is TGCGCGACCAGGAACAGGGCCGATGAAGCTTTCTTT. The encoded protein is CATRNRADEAFF.